The 10 T cell receptor beta chains reported below all come from one sample, sequenced in a study of T cell clonality in common variable immunodeficiency. Profiled with immunoSEQ multiplex PCR; TCRdb holds only in-frame clones, not every one. The record shows approximately 81,000 clones for this sample, with no singletons present. The sample consisted of peripheral blood mononuclear cells. The source is a person aged 18 to 75 in good health.

This clone was counted many times. The read terminates 3 residues ahead of where the CDR3 ends, so the germline J gene completes it. The chain joins TRBV4-1 to TRBJ1-4; 8 positions match TRBD1. Per germline, CDR1 MGHRA and CDR2 YSYEKL. V shed 6 bases, J shed 2 bases, and the junction held 5 bases outside the gene matches. The CDR3 totals 15 residues. CDR3 in amino acids: CASRSRGLTNEKLFF. Incomplete CDR3 DNA: TGCGCCAGCAGGAGCAGGGGGCTTACTAATGAAAAA.

Regarding this clone: Read sequence stops 3 residues before the CDR3 end, and the germline J gene provides the missing end. V gene TRBV7-6 combines with J gene TRBJ1-3, with 7 nucleotides matching TRBD1. The V segment lost 5 bases and the J segment 1 base; nucleotides outside the gene matches: 8. CDR1 and CDR2 (germline): SGHVS, FNYEAQ. The CDR3 loop spans 16 amino acids. The covered CDR3 bases are TGTGCCAGCAGCAGAGGGACAGCACCTTCTGGAAACACC. Its translation is CASSRGTAPSGNT. From start to end, the CDR3 is CASSRGTAPSGNTIYF.

This clone has ten or more counts. The sequenced fragment ends 3 residues before the CDR3 boundary, so the rest is inferred from the germline J gene. V and J are TRBV29-1 and TRBJ1-1; D is unclear. Germline V lookup: CDR1 SQVTM, CDR2 ANQGSEA. V lost 7 bases, J lost 2 bases, and 14 bases lay in between. The CDR3 is 13 residues long. The CDR3 spells CSGVQAGNTEAFF. Partial CDR3 DNA: TGCAGCGGCGTTCAGGCGGGTAACACTGAA.

This clone was counted ten times or more. The read terminates 3 residues before the CDR3 end, so the remaining end is supplied by the germline J gene. V gene TRBV6-2 or TRBV6-3 combines with J gene TRBJ2-7; D remains unclear. The V and J ends lost 7 bases and 4 bases respectively, with 8 bases between them. The length of the CDR3 is 11 residues. In germline, CDR1 is MNHEY, CDR2 SVGEGT. CDR3 sequence reads: CASMGTYEQYF. The DNA read from the CDR3 is TGTGCCAGCATGGGCACATACGAG.

This clone was seen ten or more times. The DNA ends 3 residues before the CDR3 does, and the rest of the CDR3 is filled in from the germline J gene. The rearrangement uses TRBV28 and TRBJ2-3, with 8 bases lining up with TRBD2. From germline, CDR1 is MDHEN and CDR2 SYDVKM. The CDR3 loop spans 17 amino acids. V was clipped by 6 bases and J by 1 base; unmatched bases: 12. The CDR3 here is CASSVARIAGRTDTQYF. Partial CDR3 DNA: TGTGCCAGCAGCGTTGCGAGGATAGCGGGGCGCACAGATACG.

This clone was observed at least ten times. The CDR3 reads CSAILAGGPYEQYF. The sequenced CDR3 bases are TGCAGTGCTATCCTAGCGGGAGGGCCCTACGAG. The V call is TRBV20-1, the J call TRBJ2-7, with 12 bases lining up with TRBD2. The read stops 3 residues short of the end of the CDR3; the missing end is completed from the germline J gene. Trimming at V came to 4 bases and at J to 2 bases, leaving 3 bases not matched to a gene. From germline, CDR1 is DFQATT and CDR2 SNEGSKA (reference sequence). The length of the CDR3 is 14 residues.

Details on this clone: With the read ending 3 residues before the CDR3 end, the germline J gene is used to fill in that end. The genes are TRBV18 and TRBJ1-1, with D possibly matching TRBD1 (5 bases). CDR1 and CDR2 from the germline V gene are KGHSH and LQKENI. The V end lost 4 bases, the J end lost 1 base, and 7 bases lay between the germline ends. The CDR3 has 13 residues. The CDR3 bases that were read are TGTGCCAGCTCACTACAGGAGAACACTGAA. Protein: CASSLQENTE. The whole CDR3 sequence reads CASSLQENTEAFF.

This clone was picked up many times. The read comes to an end 3 residues before the CDR3 does, leaving the germline J gene to fill in the end. The J gene is TRBJ2-1, the V gene TRBV12-3 or TRBV12-4, with D tentatively TRBD2 (5 bases). The CDR3 is 15 residues long. Deletions cut 2 bases from V and 5 bases from J, with 13 bases between. The covered CDR3 bases are TGTGCCAGCAGTTTAACCCGGCGGGTGAACAATGAG. Amino acids: CASSLTRRVNNE. In full, the CDR3 is CASSLTRRVNNEQFF.

Many counts were recorded for this clone. The read falls 3 residues short of the CDR3 end, and the missing part is taken from the germline J gene. The V call is TRBV5-1, the J call TRBJ2-1, with 15 bases identical to TRBD2. Germline CDR1 reads SGHRS; CDR2 reads YFSETQ. The CDR3 consists of 17 residues. J gave up 6 bases and V 4 bases, and 8 bases lay outside the gene matches. The CDR3 sequence is CASSGGLAGGPSNEQFF. Incomplete CDR3 DNA: TGCGCCAGCAGCGGCGGACTAGCGGGAGGGCCCAGCAATGAG. The variable domain in full, completed from reference TRBV5-1 and TRBJ2-1, reads KAGVTQTPRYLIKTRGQQVTLSCSPISGHRSVSWYQQTPGQGLQFLFEYFSETQRNKGNFPGRFSGRQFSNSRSEMNVSTLELGDSALYLCASSGGLAGGPSNEQFFGPGTRLTVL.

This clone was observed at least ten times. The CDR3 is cut off 3 residues early in the read; its end comes from the germline J gene. This chain connects TRBV20-1 to TRBJ2-1; D may correspond to TRBD1 or TRBD2 (5 bases each). The V and J ends lost 5 bases and 6 bases respectively, with 11 bases between them. The CDR3 length is 12 residues. Germline V gene lookup returns CDR1 DFQATT and CDR2 SNEGSKA (reference sequence). This CDR3 is CSASRGVNEQFF. The CDR3 DNA, read in part, is TGCAGTGCTTCGCGAGGGGTCAATGAG.